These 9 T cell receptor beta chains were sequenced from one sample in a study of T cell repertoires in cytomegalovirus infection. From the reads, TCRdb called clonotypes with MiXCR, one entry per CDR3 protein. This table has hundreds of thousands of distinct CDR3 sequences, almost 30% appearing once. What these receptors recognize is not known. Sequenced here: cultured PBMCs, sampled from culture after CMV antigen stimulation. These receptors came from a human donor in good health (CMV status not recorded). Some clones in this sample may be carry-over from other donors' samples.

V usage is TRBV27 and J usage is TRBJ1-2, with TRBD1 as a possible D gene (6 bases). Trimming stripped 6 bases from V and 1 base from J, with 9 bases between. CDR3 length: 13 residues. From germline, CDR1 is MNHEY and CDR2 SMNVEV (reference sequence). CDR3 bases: TGTGCCAGCAGGGGGGGGCATAACTATGGCTACACCTTC. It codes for CASRGGHNYGYTF.

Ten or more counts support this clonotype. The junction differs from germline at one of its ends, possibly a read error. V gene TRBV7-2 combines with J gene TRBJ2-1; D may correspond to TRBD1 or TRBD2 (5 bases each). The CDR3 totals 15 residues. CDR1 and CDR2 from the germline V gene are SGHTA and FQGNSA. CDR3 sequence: CASGFGTPPYNEQFF. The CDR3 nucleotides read TGTGCCAGCGGCTTCGGGACGCCCCCATACAATGAGCAGTTCTTC.

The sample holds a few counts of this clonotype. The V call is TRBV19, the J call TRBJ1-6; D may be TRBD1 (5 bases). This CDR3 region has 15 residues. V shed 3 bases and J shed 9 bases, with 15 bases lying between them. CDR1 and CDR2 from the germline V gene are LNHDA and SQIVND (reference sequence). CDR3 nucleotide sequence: TGTGCCAGTAGTATGGGGACCTTGATCGGTTCACCCCTCCACTTT. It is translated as CASSMGTLIGSPLHF.

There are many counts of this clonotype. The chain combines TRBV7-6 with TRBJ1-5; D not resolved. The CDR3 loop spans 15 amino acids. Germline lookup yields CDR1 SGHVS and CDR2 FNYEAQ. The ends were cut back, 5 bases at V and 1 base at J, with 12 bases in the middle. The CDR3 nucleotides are TGTGCCAGCAGCCCCGAAACATACAGCAATCAGCCCCAGCATTTT. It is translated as CASSPETYSNQPQHF.

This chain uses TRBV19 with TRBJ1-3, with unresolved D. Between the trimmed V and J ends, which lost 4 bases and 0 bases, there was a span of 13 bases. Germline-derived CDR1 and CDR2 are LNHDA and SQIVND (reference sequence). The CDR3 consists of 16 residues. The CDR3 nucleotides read TGTGCCAGTAGTACTCCGAGAACTGACTCTGGAAACACCATATATTTT. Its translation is CASSTPRTDSGNTIYF.

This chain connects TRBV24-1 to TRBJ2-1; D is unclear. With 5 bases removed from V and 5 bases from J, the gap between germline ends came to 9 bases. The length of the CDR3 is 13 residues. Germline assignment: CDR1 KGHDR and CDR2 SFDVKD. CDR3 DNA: TGTGCCACCAGTGGCCCTGGGGACAATGAGCAGTTCTTC. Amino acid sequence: CATSGPGDNEQFF.

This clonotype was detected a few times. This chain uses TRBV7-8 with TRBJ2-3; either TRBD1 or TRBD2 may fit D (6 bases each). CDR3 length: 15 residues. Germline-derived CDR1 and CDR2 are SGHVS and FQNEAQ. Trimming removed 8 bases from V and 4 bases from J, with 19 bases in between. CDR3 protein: CASLPFGGPADTQYF. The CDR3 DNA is TGTGCCAGCTTACCCTTTGGGGGGCCCGCAGATACGCAGTATTTT.

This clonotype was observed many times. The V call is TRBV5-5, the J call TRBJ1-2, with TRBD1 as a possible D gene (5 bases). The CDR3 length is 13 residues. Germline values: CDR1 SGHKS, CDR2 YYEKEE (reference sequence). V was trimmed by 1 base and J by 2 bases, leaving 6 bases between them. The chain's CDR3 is CASSLPGNYGYTF. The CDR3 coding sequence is TGTGCCAGCAGCTTGCCAGGGAACTATGGCTACACCTTC.

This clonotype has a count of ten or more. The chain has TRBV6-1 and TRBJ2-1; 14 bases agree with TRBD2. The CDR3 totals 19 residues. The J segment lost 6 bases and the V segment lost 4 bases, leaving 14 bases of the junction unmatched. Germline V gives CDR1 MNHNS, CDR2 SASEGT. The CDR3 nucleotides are TGTGCCAGCAGTGCTACCGGGACTAGCGGGAGTGTTCGGTCCAATGAGCAGTTCTTC. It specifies CASSATGTSGSVRSNEQFF.